This T cell receptor beta chain was observed in a study of graft-versus-host responses after intestinal transplantation. About the research overall: Tacrolimus and steroids were given for around 3 years to all recipients after anti-thymocyte globulin induction. General study findings and limits: Maximum circulating GvH clone levels tracked with early post-transplant HvG decreases.

Clones were read by immunoSEQ multiplex PCR, and TCRdb kept only the in-frame ones, dropping some. In the table there are approximately 19,000 clones, over 75% of which are singletons. Turning to this clone: What it binds is unknown.

Per the germline V gene, CDR1 is SGDLS and CDR2 is YYNGEE. CDR3 length: 13 residues. The V end lost 3 bases, the J end lost 9 bases, and 13 bases lay between the germline ends. Sequenced material: PBMCs, taken 14 days after transplant. This clonotype originated in a human patient who received an intestinal transplant, so some T cells may come from the graft donor. The chain joins TRBV9 to TRBJ1-3; maybe TRBD1 (6 bases). CDR3 amino acids: CASSARGFGTIYF. CDR3 coding DNA: TGTGCCAGCAGCGCTAGGGGGTTCGGCACCATATATTTT.